Given below is one T cell receptor beta chain in context. This CDR3 is 14 amino acids long. V lost 4 bases and J lost 2, with 10 bases in between. Germline CDR1 is LGHDT and CDR2 is YNNKEL (reference sequence). This table comes from immunoSEQ multiplex PCR, and its TCRdb copy is limited to in-frame clones, with some not included. In the table there are more than 250,000 clones, over 75% of which are singletons. This sample stems from a study of blood T cell repertoires in COVID-19. Sequencing was carried out using peripheral blood. This rearrangement joins TRBV3-1 (or the pseudogene TRBV3-2) to TRBJ2-3; D is possibly TRBD2 (5 bases). This clonotype originated in a man aged 45 to 65 with active or convalescent COVID-19. The CDR3, as DNA: TGTGCCAGCAGCCCCGCGGGTTACACAGATACGCAGTATTTT. It encodes CASSPAGYTDTQYF.